In this sample, the clone carrying this T cell receptor (beta chain) turned up a few times. The antigen remains unidentified. This specimen includes other DNA sequences encoding the same CDR3. The sample is drawn from a study of CD8+ T cells in alopecia areata. At the level of the study: Treated patients received oral tofacitinib, 5 to 10 mg twice daily. Severity in treated patients was scored by percentage of scalp area affected.

Study-level results: The study found TCR sharing across patients less clear than in mice, possibly for HLA reasons. Persistence during tofacitinib was seen for many expanded lesional clones in scalp and blood.

Germline assignment: CDR1 GTSNPN and CDR2 SVGIG (reference sequence). The ends lost 0 bases at V and 3 bases at J; junction bases unmatched: 5. This CDR3 contains 15 residues. Treatment denoted: oral pan-JAK inhibitor, 5-10 mg twice daily. RNA extraction was followed by reverse transcription into cDNA, which acted as the sequencing template. Repertoires were generated with immunoSEQ multiplex PCR, while TCRdb's copy carries only in-frame clones and drops some. Of approximately 300,000 clones listed, 55% to 75% are singletons. Sample: CD4+ T cells sorted from blood, taken at week 24, from a patient treated with tofacitinib. The chain recombines TRBV30 with TRBJ2-3; 8 nucleotides line up with TRBD2. The clonotype originates from a human donor with alopecia areata. The CDR3 sequence: CAWSVISGGTDTQYF. CDR3 bases: TGTGCCTGGAGTGTCATCAGCGGGGGTACAGATACGCAGTATTTT.